This paragraph reports one T cell receptor beta chain. These data come from a study of blood T cell repertoires in COVID-19. Produced via immunoSEQ multiplex PCR; TCRdb's table is partial and in-frame only. Among 400,000 or so clones, more than 85% were seen once, and the ten largest hold less than 3.5%. The CDR3 runs to 13 residues. V trimming: 6 bases; J trimming: 4 bases; junction bases outside the gene matches: 3. CDR1 is SGHTA, CDR2 FQGTGA, per germline. The chain links TRBV7-3 to TRBJ1-2; 9 bases match TRBD1. Source material: peripheral blood. The TCR originated in a human donor in a cohort sampled during active COVID-19. CDR3 nucleotide sequence: TGTGCCAGCAGTCAGACAGGGGGCTATGGCTACACCTTC. Translation: CASSQTGGYGYTF. Filled out from reference TRBV7-3 and TRBJ1-2, the complete variable domain reads GAGVSQTPSNKVTEKGKYVELRCDPISGHTALYWYRQSLGQGPEFLIYFQGTGAADDSGLPNDRFFAVRPEGSVSTLKIQRTERGDSAVYLCASSQTGGYGYTFGSGTRLTVV.